This TCR beta chain was retrieved from a study of control samples from healthy donors and cancer patients. TCRdb keeps only in-frame clones here, not all; method: immunoSEQ multiplex PCR. The profile covers 110,000 to 150,000 clones, with roughly nine tenths appearing a single time and roughly 8.7% taken by the ten largest. Sequenced material: blood. This TCR derives from a woman younger than 45 in good health.

The DNA for the CDR3 is TGTGCCTACTCGCAGGACAGGGGTTACAATGAGCAGTTCTTC. It codes for CAYSQDRGYNEQFF. This chain uses TRBV30 with TRBJ2-1; TRBD1 aligns across 9 bases. V dropped 7 bases and J dropped 4; count of bases not matched to a gene: 8. This CDR3 region has 14 residues. CDR1 and CDR2 (germline): GTSNPN, SVGIG (reference sequence).